Listed here are 2 T cell receptor beta chains from one sample, sequenced in a study of tumor-infiltrating lymphocytes in primary liver carcinoma. From unsorted bulk tissue weighing roughly 17-34 mg, DNA and RNA were co-extracted. TCR beta cDNA was reverse-transcribed from 450 to 500 ng of total RNA. The reaction used a constant-region primer and ProtoScript II reverse transcriptase. Libraries of TCR beta came from three nested multiplex PCR rounds with slightly modified ARM-PCR. The study ran its first two PCR rounds for approximately 10 cycles each, using TRBV1-TRBV30 forward primers and a C-beta reverse primer. TCRdb ran MiXCR on the multiplex PCR reads and lists one entry per CDR3 protein. The sample has roughly 190,000 distinct CDR3 sequences; 85% are singletons. The specimen was tumor tissue from primary liver carcinoma. These TCRs come from a middle-aged man with primary liver carcinoma and hepatitis B virus infection.

This clonotype was seen a handful of times. This chain connects TRBV6-6 to TRBJ1-1, with TRBD1 identical over 7 bases. CDR3 length: 13 residues. The germline V gene has CDR1 MNHNY and CDR2 SVGAGI (reference sequence). CDR3: CVSSSGGTTEAFF. The CDR3 bases are TGTGTCAGTAGCTCAGGGGGGACTACTGAAGCTTTCTTT.

To note about this clonotype: This may be a read error, as it is one base from a much larger clone. The chain combines TRBV5-1 with TRBJ2-1; 10 nucleotides line up with TRBD1. The CDR3 runs 16 residues. From germline, CDR1 is SGHRS and CDR2 YFSETQ. V lost 0 bases, J lost 12 bases, and 12 bases stayed unmatched. In DNA, the CDR3 is TGCGCCAGCAGCTTGGCCAAGGGACAGGGGTACGATGGGCAGTTCTTC. Its translation: CASSLAKGQGYDGQFF.